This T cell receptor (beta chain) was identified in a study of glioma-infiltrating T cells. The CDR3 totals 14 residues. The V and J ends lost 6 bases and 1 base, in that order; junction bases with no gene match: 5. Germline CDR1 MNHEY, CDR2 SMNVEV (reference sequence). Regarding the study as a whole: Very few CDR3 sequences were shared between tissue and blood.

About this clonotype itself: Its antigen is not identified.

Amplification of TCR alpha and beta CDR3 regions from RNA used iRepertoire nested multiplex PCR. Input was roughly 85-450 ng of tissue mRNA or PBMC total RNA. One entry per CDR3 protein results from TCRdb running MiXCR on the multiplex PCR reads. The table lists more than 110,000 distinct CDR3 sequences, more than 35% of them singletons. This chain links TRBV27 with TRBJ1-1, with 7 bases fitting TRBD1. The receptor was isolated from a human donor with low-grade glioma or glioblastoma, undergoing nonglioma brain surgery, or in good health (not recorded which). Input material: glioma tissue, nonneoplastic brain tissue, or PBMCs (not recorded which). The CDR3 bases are TGTGCCAGCAGCCCAAACAGGGGGAACACTGAAGCTTTCTTT. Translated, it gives CASSPNRGNTEAFF.